These 4 T cell receptor beta chains share one sample of origin, sequenced in a study of T-cell memory formation after mild COVID-19. From the 5' RACE reads, TCRdb called clonotypes with MiXCR, one entry per CDR3 protein. The table lists about 210,000 distinct CDR3 sequences, 25% to 35% of them singletons. Sequenced sample: PBMCs or a T cell subset sorted from them (not recorded which). The receptors originated from an adult woman who had mild COVID-19 (a few samples of this study predate the infection). Cell type and time point are not known.

The chain recombines TRBV20-1 with TRBJ2-7; tentatively, D is TRBD2 (5 bases). CDR3 length: 14 amino acids. With 5 bases removed from V and 1 base from J, the gap between germline ends came to 15 bases. Per the germline V gene, CDR1 is DFQATT and CDR2 is SNEGSKA (reference sequence). The CDR3 DNA follows: TGCAGTGCTCGCAGAGGGCCAAGGTCCTACGAGCAGTACTTC. Translation: CSARRGPRSYEQYF.

This rearrangement joins TRBV7-9 to TRBJ1-4, with TRBD1 identical over 12 bases. The trim removed 3 bases at V and 6 bases at J, leaving 2 bases unmatched. Germline CDR1 and CDR2: SEHNR and FQNEAQ (reference sequence). CDR3 length: 15 amino acids. The CDR3 loop is CASSLGQGADEKLFF. The CDR3 region has the DNA TGTGCCAGCAGCTTGGGACAGGGGGCGGATGAAAAACTGTTTTTT.

The V call is TRBV5-1, the J call TRBJ2-3; unclear D gene. The CDR3 is 16 amino acids. Per germline, CDR1 SGHRS and CDR2 YFSETQ. The V end was cut by 0 bases, the J end by 0 bases, with 11 bases between. Written as DNA, the CDR3 is TGCGCCAGCAGCTTGGAGCCCCGAACTAGCACAGATACGCAGTATTTT. Translation gives CASSLEPRTSTDTQYF. The whole variable domain, filled in from reference TRBV5-1 and TRBJ2-3, reads KAGVTQTPRYLIKTRGQQVTLSCSPISGHRSVSWYQQTPGQGLQFLFEYFSETQRNKGNFPGRFSGRQFSNSRSEMNVSTLELGDSALYLCASSLEPRTSTDTQYFGPGTRLTVL.

This clonotype has at least ten counts. The chain is built from TRBV3-1 and TRBJ2-7; 7 bases are shared with TRBD2. The CDR3 loop spans 13 amino acids. CDR1 LGHDT and CDR2 YNNKEL come from the germline V gene (reference sequence). Germline trimming cut 1 base from V and 6 bases from J; bases unmatched to any gene: 3. CDR3 sequence (DNA): TGTGCCAGCAGCCAAGTCGGGGGGTTCGAGCAGTACTTC. Translated: CASSQVGGFEQYF.